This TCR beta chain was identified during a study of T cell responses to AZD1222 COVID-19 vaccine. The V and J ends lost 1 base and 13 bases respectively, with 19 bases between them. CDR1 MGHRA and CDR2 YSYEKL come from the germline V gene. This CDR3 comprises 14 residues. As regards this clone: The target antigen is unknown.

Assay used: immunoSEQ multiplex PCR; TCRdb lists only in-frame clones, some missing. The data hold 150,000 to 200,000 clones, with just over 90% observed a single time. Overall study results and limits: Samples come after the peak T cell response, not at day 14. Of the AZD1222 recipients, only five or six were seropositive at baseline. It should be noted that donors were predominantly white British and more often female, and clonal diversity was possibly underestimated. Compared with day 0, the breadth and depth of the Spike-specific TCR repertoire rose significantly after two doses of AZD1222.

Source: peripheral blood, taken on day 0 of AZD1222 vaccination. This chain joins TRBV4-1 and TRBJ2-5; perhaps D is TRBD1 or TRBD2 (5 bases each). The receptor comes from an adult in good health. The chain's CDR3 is CASSQGGSADLRYF. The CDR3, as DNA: TGCGCCAGCAGCCAAGGGGGGAGCGCGGACCTCAGGTACTTC.